This T cell receptor beta chain was recorded in a study of cytomegalovirus exposure and HLA in healthy donors. The CDR3 sequence is 13 residues long. Between the trimmed V and J ends, which lost 10 bases and 1 base, there was a span of 11 bases. Germline CDR1 MDHEN, CDR2 SYDVKM. Overall study results and limits: In a later analysis, a missense DCLRE1C variant was linked to TCR beta V- and J-gene trimming. CMV serostatus was the sole immune exposure information available.

Note on this clone: The antigen is unknown.

The PCR had 60 Vbeta and 13 Jbeta primers. The method was immunoSEQ multiplex PCR; TCRdb's version includes in-frame clones alone and lacks a portion of them. The table has fewer than 250,000 clones, roughly nine tenths seen once. This TCR derives from a boy aged 2 to 9 in good health and CMV-seronegative. The sequencing input was PBMCs. This chain connects TRBV28 to TRBJ1-5; D unresolved. CDR3 sequence: CATRYLSNQPQHF. The CDR3 DNA reads TGTGCCACCCGGTACTTGAGCAATCAGCCCCAGCATTTT.